This TCR beta chain derives from a study of control samples from healthy donors and cancer patients. V was trimmed by 0 bases and J by 9 bases, leaving 11 bases between them. Germline V gives CDR1 SGHAT, CDR2 FQNNGV. The CDR3 has 13 amino acids. Sequencing used immunoSEQ multiplex PCR; TCRdb keeps in-frame clones, though not all of them. The sample has some 25,000 clones; 82% are singletons. V is TRBV11-2 and J is TRBJ2-5, with D perhaps TRBD2 (6 bases). The clonotype was recovered from a man in his 60s with colorectal cancer. The sequencing sample was made of PBMCs. CDR3 loop: CASSLDGRRAQYF. The CDR3 DNA is TGTGCCAGCAGCTTAGATGGAAGGAGGGCCCAGTACTTC.